This is a list of T cell receptor beta chains from one sample in a study of T-cell memory formation after mild COVID-19. TCRdb re-derived calls from the 5' RACE reads in MiXCR, one entry per CDR3 protein. The sample contains approximately 290,000 distinct CDR3 sequences, roughly 15% of which appear only once. Sample: PBMCs or a T cell subset sorted from them (not recorded which). The receptors derive from a man younger than 35 who had mild COVID-19 (a few samples of this study predate the infection). Cell type and time point are not known. The CDR3 runs from the conserved cysteine through the conserved F or W. D genes are given only for firm matches. The size field is filled for only some rows; it gives once, few, many or a size class.

CDR3aa,CDR3nt,j_gene,d_gene,v_gene,abundance
CASSESGTANEKLFF,TGTGCCAGCAGTGAGTCCGGGACAGCTAATGAAAAACTGTTTTTT,TRBJ1-4,TRBD1,TRBV6-1,NA
CSVEERGRETQYF,TGCAGCGTTGAAGAGAGGGGTCGGGAGACCCAGTACTTC,TRBJ2-5,NA,TRBV29-1,NA
CATGDGQGSSEQFF,TGTGCCACCGGGGACGGACAGGGGTCAAGTGAGCAGTTCTTC,TRBJ2-1,TRBD1,TRBV15,few
CASSTGFGTEAFF,TGTGCCAGTAGTACAGGGTTCGGCACTGAAGCTTTCTTT,TRBJ1-1,NA,TRBV19,few
CASSSDGGPVWFF,TGCGCCAGCAGCTCCGACGGGGGGCCCGTCTGGTTCTTC,TRBJ2-1,NA,TRBV5-1,many
CASSALPGTGGYGYTF,TGTGCCAGCAGCGCCCTACCCGGGACAGGGGGCTATGGCTACACCTTC,TRBJ1-2,TRBD1,TRBV9,NA
CASSLRDRVDEQYF,TGTGCCAGCAGCTTAAGGGACAGGGTGGACGAGCAGTACTTC,TRBJ2-7,TRBD1,TRBV7-6,once
CASSARDRGGQQYF,TGTGCCAGCAGTGCCCGGGACAGGGGGGGTCAGCAGTACTTC,TRBJ2-7,TRBD1,TRBV12-3/TRBV12-4,NA
CASSLSLVEQYF,TGTGCCAGCAGCTTAAGCCTCGTCGAGCAGTACTTC,TRBJ2-7,NA,TRBV11-2,NA
CASSQGETQYF,TGTGCCAGCAGCCAAGGGGAGACCCAGTACTTC,TRBJ2-5,NA,TRBV3-1,many
CASSPMGAGGAVNEQFF,TGTGCCAGCAGCCCCATGGGTGCGGGGGGGGCTGTCAATGAGCAGTTCTTC,TRBJ2-1,TRBD2,TRBV11-1,NA
CSVVWSTEAFF,TGCAGCGTTGTCTGGTCCACTGAAGCTTTCTTT,TRBJ1-1,NA,TRBV29-1,NA